The table lists the clone carrying this T cell receptor (beta chain) with a few counts. The CDR3 is 15 residues long. Between the trimmed V and J ends, which lost 7 bases and 0 bases, there was a span of 10 bases. Germline-derived CDR1 and CDR2 are SGHVS and FQNEAQ. The data derive from a study of blood T cells in healthy people across ages. For the second PCR, which ran for about 6 to 11 cycles, a sample-barcoded 5' primer and a J-beta primer mix were used. Each cDNA molecule was tagged by a template-switch adaptor that had 12 random nucleotides. Every individual sample yielded 2.5 million or more paired-end reads (each containing CDR3). TCRdb re-analysed the 5' RACE reads in MiXCR, keeping a single row per CDR3 protein. The sample records hundreds of thousands of distinct CDR3 sequences, roughly 60% being singletons. The authors isolated at least 6.5 million PBMCs per sample.

The chain joins TRBV7-8 to TRBJ1-6; D gene uncertain. The sequencing input was blood. This TCR came from a man aged 25-40 years in good health. CDR3 nucleotides: TGTGCCAGCATCCCCGGGAGCTCCTATAATTCACCCCTCCACTTT. Translation: CASIPGSSYNSPLHF.